Shown below are 9 T cell receptor beta chains from a single sample sequenced in a study of stem cell transplantation in POMP-related autoinflammatory disease. Assay used: immunoSEQ multiplex PCR; TCRdb lists only in-frame clones, some missing. The repertoire holds roughly 68,000 clones, roughly 93% seen once, with about 0.7% in the top ten. The sample was CD4+ T cells from PBMCs, taken after stem cell transplantation. The receptors come from a human patient with POMP-related autoinflammation and immune dysregulation (PRAID). The T cells may come from the graft donor.

Only one count was recorded for this clone. This rearrangement joins TRBV6-6 to TRBJ2-1, with a possible D match to TRBD1 (8 bases). V was clipped by 2 bases and J by 11 bases, with 16 bases between them. Germline V gene data show CDR1 as MNHNY and CDR2 as SVGAGI (reference sequence). This CDR3 is 14 amino acids long. This chain's CDR3 is CASSYPDRGGKQFF. The DNA of the CDR3 is TGTGCCAGCAGTTACCCAGACAGGGGAGGGAAGCAGTTCTTC.

Worth noting for this clone: Other DNA sequences of this sample code for an identical CDR3. The chain employs TRBV28 and TRBJ2-2; either TRBD1 or TRBD2 may fit D (6 bases each). The V gene's germline CDR1 is MDHEN and CDR2 SYDVKM. V dropped 3 bases and J dropped 4 bases, with 9 bases sitting between them. This CDR3 contains 14 residues. CDR3 DNA: TGTGCCAGCAGTTTCCGGGGGCGCACCGGGGAGCTGTTTTTT. Translated, it gives CASSFRGRTGELFF. Drawing the rest from reference TRBV28 and TRBJ2-2, the complete variable domain is DVKVTQSSRYLVKRTGEKVFLECVQDMDHENMFWYRQDPGLGLRLIYFSYDVKMKEKGDIPEGYSVSREKKERFSLILESASTNQTSMYLCASSFRGRTGELFFGEGSRLTVL.

This chain connects TRBV7-9 to TRBJ1-3; D unclear. The germline V and J ends were trimmed by 9 bases and 0 bases, with 15 bases remaining between them. Germline V gives CDR1 SEHNR, CDR2 FQNEAQ (reference sequence). The CDR3 consists of 15 residues. Here the CDR3 DNA reads TGTGCCAGTTCCACCGAGGGCTACTCTGGAAACACCATATATTTT. It yields the protein CASSTEGYSGNTIYF.

This rearrangement joins TRBV20-1 to TRBJ2-5, with 7 bases identical to TRBD1. The CDR3 is 12 residues long. Trimming took 3 bases from V and 4 from J; bases not matched to a gene: 2. Looked up from germline, CDR1 is DFQATT and CDR2 is SNEGSKA (reference sequence). The CDR3 nucleotides are TGCAGTGCTAGTGAGGGGGCAGAGACCCAGTACTTC. This sequence encodes CSASEGAETQYF.

The CDR3 loop reads CASSLGGRAGNTEAFF. DNA for the CDR3: TGTGCCAGCAGTTTGGGGGGCCGGGCTGGGAACACTGAAGCTTTCTTT. The chain employs TRBV28 and TRBJ1-1, with a tentative D call TRBD1 (6 bases). The CDR3 has 16 amino acids. CDR1 and CDR2 from the germline V gene are MDHEN and SYDVKM. V lost 3 bases and J lost 1, with 15 bases in between.

DNA of the CDR3: TGTGCCAGCAGCTTAGCGCCGGGTCCCCGTCGATACAATGAGCAGTTCTTC. Its translation: CASSLAPGPRRYNEQFF. This chain links TRBV7-8 with TRBJ2-1; D gene ambiguous. The CDR3 covers 17 residues. V was shortened by 0 bases and J by 4 bases, with 16 bases between the two germline ends. Germline CDR1 is SGHVS and CDR2 is FQNEAQ.

V is TRBV5-6 and J is TRBJ2-2; 7 bases line up with TRBD2. CDR3 length: 16 amino acids. With V trimmed by 3 bases and J by 4 bases, 9 bases remained unmatched. Per germline, CDR1 SGHDT and CDR2 YYEEEE. The CDR3 DNA reads as TGTGCCAGCAGCTGGAGTGCGGGAGTGGGCACCGGGGAGCTGTTTTTT. It is translated as CASSWSAGVGTGELFF.

J is TRBJ1-1 and V is TRBV5-4, with TRBD1 identical over 9 bases. This CDR3 region has 12 residues. J lost 8 bases, V lost 7 bases, and 6 bases had no gene match. Germline-derived CDR1 and CDR2 are SGHNT and YYREEE (reference sequence). The CDR3 spells CASGRQGEEAFF. In DNA form, the CDR3 reads TGTGCCAGCGGGAGACAGGGGGAAGAAGCTTTCTTT.

The CDR3 reads CASSEGRVGETQYF. CDR3 coding DNA: TGTGCCAGCAGTGAAGGCAGGGTCGGAGAGACCCAGTACTTC. V is TRBV2 and J is TRBJ2-5; the D gene is possibly TRBD1 (5 bases). The CDR3 has 14 residues. V was pared by 1 base and J by 4 bases, with 10 bases between. Germline V gene lookup returns CDR1 SNHLY and CDR2 FYNNEI.